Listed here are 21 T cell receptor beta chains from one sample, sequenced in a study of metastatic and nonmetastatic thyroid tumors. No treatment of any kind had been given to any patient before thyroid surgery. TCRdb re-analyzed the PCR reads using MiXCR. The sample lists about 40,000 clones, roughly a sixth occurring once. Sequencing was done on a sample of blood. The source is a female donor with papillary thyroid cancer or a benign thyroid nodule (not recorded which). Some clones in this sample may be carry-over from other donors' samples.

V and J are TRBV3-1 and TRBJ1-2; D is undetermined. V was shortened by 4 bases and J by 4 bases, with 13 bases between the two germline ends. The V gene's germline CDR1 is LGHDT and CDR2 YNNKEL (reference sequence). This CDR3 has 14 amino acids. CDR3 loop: CASSRIGQSYGYTF. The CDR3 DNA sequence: TGTGCCAGCAGCCGAATTGGCCAGAGCTATGGCTACACCTTC.

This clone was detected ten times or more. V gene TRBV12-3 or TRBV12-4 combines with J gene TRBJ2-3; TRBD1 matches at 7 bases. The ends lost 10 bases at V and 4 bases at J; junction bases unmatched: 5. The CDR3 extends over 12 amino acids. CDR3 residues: CAITDRADTQYF. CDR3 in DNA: TGTGCCATTACAGACAGGGCAGATACGCAGTATTTT.

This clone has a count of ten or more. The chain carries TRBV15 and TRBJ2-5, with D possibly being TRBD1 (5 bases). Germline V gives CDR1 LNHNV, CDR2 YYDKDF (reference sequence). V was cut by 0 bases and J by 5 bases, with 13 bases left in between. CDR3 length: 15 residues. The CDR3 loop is CATSRDRGPQETQYF. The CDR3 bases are TGTGCCACCAGCAGAGATAGGGGCCCCCAGGAGACCCAGTACTTC.

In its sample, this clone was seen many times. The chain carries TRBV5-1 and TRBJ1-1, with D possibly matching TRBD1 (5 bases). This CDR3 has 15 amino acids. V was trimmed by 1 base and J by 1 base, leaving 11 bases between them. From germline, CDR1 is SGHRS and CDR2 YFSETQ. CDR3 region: CASSLLTGQNTEAFF. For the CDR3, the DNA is TGCGCCAGCAGCTTGTTAACCGGACAGAACACTGAAGCTTTCTTT.

CDR3 loop: CASRPTGTGVEKLFF. The CDR3, as DNA: TGTGCCAGCAGGCCTACCGGGACAGGGGTTGAAAAACTGTTTTTT. V and J are TRBV28 and TRBJ1-4, with TRBD1 identical over 10 bases. The CDR3 loop spans 15 amino acids. Trimming took 6 bases from V and 7 from J; bases not matched to a gene: 8. Germline V CDR1 and CDR2: MDHEN, SYDVKM. Complete variable domain (other parts from reference TRBV28 and TRBJ1-4): DVKVTQSSRYLVKRTGEKVFLECVQDMDHENMFWYRQDPGLGLRLIYFSYDVKMKEKGDIPEGYSVSREKKERFSLILESASTNQTSMYLCASRPTGTGVEKLFFGSGTQLSVL.

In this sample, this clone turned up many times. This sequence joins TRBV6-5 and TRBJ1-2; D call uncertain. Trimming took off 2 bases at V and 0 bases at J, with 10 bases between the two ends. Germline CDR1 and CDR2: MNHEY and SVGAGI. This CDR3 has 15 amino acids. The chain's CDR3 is CASSYPPKSNYGYTF. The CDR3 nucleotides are TGTGCCAGCAGTTACCCCCCGAAGTCTAACTATGGCTACACCTTC.

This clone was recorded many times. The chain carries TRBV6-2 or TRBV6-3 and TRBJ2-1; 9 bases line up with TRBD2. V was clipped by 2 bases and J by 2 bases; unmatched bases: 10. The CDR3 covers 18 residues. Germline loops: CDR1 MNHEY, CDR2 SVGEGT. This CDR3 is CASSYGAWAGGAYNEQFF. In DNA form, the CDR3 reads TGTGCCAGCAGTTACGGAGCTTGGGCGGGAGGGGCCTACAATGAGCAGTTCTTC.

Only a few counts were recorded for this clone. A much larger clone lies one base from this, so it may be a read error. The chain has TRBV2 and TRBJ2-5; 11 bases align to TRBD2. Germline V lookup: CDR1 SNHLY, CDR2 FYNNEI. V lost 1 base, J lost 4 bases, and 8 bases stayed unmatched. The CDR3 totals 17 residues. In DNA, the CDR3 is TGTGCCAGCAGTGAAGTTCTCGGTCTAGCGGGAGGAGAGACCCAGTACTTC. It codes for CASSEVLGLAGGETQYF. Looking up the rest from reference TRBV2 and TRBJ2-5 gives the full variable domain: EPEVTQTPSHQVTQMGQEVILRCVPISNHLYFYWYRQILGQKVEFLVSFYNNEISEKSEIFDDQFSVERPDGSNFTLKIRSTKLEDSAMYFCASSEVLGLAGGETQYFGPGTRLLVL.

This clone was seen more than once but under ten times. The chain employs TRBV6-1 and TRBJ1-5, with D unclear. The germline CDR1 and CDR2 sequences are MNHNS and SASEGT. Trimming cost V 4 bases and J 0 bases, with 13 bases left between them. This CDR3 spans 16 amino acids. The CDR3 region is CASSARYSGSNQPQHF. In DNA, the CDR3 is TGTGCCAGCAGTGCCCGGTACAGTGGTAGCAATCAGCCCCAGCATTTT.

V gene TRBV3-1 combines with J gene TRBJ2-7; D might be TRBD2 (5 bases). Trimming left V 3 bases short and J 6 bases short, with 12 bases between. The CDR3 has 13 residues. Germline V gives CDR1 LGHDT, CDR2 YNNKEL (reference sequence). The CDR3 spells CASSHPEAFEQYF. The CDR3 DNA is TGTGCCAGCAGCCACCCGGAGGCTTTCGAGCAGTACTTC.

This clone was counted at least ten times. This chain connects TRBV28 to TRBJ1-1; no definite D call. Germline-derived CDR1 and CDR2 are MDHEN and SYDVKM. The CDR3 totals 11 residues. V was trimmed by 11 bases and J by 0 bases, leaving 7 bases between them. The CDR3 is CALRVNTEAFF. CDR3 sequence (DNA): TGTGCCCTTAGGGTGAACACTGAAGCTTTCTTT.

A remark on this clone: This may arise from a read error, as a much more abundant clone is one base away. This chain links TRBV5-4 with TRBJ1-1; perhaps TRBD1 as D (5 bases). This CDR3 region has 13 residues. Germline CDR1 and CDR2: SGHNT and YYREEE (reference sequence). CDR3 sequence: CASRLGQGTEAFF. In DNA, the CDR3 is TGTGCCAGCAGATTGGGGCAGGGAACTGAAGCTTTCTTT.

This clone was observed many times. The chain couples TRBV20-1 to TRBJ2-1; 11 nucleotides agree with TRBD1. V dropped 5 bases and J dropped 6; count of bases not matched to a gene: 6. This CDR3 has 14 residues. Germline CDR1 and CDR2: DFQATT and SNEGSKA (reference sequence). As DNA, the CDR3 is TGCAGTGCTGGGGAGGGACAGGGGGTCAATGAGCAGTTCTTC. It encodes CSAGEGQGVNEQFF.

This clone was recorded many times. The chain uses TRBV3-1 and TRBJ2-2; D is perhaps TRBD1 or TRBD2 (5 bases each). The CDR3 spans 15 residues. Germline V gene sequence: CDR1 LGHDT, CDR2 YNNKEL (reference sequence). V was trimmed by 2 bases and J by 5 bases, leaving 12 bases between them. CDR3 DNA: TGTGCCAGCAGCCAATGGGCAGGGAGTACCGGGGAGCTGTTTTTT. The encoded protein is CASSQWAGSTGELFF. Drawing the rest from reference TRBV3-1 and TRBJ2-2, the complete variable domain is DTAVSQTPKYLVTQMGNDKSIKCEQNLGHDTMYWYKQDSKKFLKIMFSYNNKELIINETVPNRFSPKSPDKAHLNLHINSLELGDSAVYFCASSQWAGSTGELFFGEGSRLTVL.

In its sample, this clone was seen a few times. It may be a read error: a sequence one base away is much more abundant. CDR3 sequence reads: CAISRSGSEQFF. As DNA, the CDR3 is TGTGCCATCAGTCGATCCGGGAGTGAGCAGTTCTTC. V usage is TRBV10-3 and J usage is TRBJ2-1, with a tentative D call TRBD2 (6 bases). CDR1 and CDR2 from the germline V gene are ENHRY and SYGVKD. V was shortened by 5 bases and J by 9 bases, with 11 bases between the two germline ends. This CDR3 is 12 amino acids long.

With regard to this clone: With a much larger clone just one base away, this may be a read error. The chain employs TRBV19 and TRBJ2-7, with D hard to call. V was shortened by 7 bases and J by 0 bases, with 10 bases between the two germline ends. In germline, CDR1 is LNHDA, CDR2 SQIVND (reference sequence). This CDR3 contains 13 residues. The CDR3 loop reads CASTTVISYEQYF. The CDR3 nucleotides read TGTGCCAGTACCACTGTGATCTCCTACGAGCAGTACTTC.

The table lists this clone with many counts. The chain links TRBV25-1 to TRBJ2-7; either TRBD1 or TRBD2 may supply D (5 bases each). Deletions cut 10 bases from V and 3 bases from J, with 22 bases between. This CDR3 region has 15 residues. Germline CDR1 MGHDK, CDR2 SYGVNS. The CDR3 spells CAILNVGTPIYEQYF. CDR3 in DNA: TGTGCCATCTTGAACGTCGGGACCCCGATCTACGAGCAGTACTTC.

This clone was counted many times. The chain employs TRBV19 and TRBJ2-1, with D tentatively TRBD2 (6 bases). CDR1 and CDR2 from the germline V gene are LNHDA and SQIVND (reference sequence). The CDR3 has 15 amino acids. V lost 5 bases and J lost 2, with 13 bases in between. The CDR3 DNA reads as TGTGCCAGTAGTCGCTGGGGCGGGACCTACAATGAGCAGTTCTTC. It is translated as CASSRWGGTYNEQFF.

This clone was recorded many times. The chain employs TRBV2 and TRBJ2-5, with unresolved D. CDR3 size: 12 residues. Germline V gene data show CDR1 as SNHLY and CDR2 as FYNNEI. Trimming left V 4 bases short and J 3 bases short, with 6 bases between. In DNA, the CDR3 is TGTGCCAGCAGTGCGGTGGAAGAGACCCAGTACTTC. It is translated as CASSAVEETQYF.

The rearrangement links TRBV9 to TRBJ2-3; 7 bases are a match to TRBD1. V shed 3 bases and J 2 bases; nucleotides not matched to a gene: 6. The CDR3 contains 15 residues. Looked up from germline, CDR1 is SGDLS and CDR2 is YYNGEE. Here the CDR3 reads CASSAVGGPTDTQYF. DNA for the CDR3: TGTGCCAGCAGCGCCGTAGGGGGCCCCACAGATACGCAGTATTTT. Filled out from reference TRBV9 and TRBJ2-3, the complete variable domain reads DSGVTQTPKHLITATGQRVTLRCSPRSGDLSVYWYQQSLDQGLQFLIQYYNGEERAKGNILERFSAQQFPDLHSELNLSSLELGDSALYFCASSAVGGPTDTQYFGPGTRLTVL.

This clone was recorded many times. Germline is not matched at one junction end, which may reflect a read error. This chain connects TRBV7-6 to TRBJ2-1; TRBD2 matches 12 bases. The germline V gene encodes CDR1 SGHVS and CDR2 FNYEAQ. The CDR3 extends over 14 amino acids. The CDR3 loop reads CASSLAGGNNEQFF. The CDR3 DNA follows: TGTGCCAGCAGCCTAGCGGGAGGGAACAATGAGCAGTTCTTC.